The 13 T cell receptor beta chains below all came from one sample that was sequenced in a study of blood T cells in healthy people across ages. Primers used in a second PCR of about 7 to 12 cycles were a sample-barcoded 5' primer and a J-beta primer mix. MiXCR, applied by TCRdb to the 5' RACE reads, yields one record per CDR3 protein. The sample yields under 1,100,000 distinct CDR3 sequences, almost 25% seen once. The data also belong to a second study, concerning T cells of mothers and their children.

Material: blood. The receptors stem from a girl under 10 years old in good health.

This clonotype has only one observation. V is TRBV5-1 and J is TRBJ2-7, with D perhaps matching TRBD1 (6 bases). V was shortened by 7 bases and J by 0 bases, with 11 bases between the two germline ends. CDR1 and CDR2 (germline): SGHRS, YFSETQ. This CDR3 spans 13 amino acids. CDR3 sequence (DNA): TGCGCCAGCCGGGACATAGACTCCTACGAGCAGTACTTC. Its translation is CASRDIDSYEQYF.

The chain joins TRBV29-1 to TRBJ2-7; TRBD2 aligns across 8 bases. The CDR3 spans 15 residues. CDR1 and CDR2 (germline): SQVTM, ANQGSEA. The J segment lost 10 bases and the V segment lost 4 bases, leaving 18 bases of the junction unmatched. This CDR3 is CSVVSYSGGQEDQYF. As DNA, the CDR3 is TGCAGCGTTGTATCTTATTCGGGAGGGCAGGAAGATCAGTACTTC.

This clonotype has only a few counts. The chain links TRBV5-5 to TRBJ2-7; D gene uncertain. Trimming removed 3 bases from V and 3 bases from J, with 13 bases in between. Germline V CDR1 and CDR2: SGHKS, YYEKEE (reference sequence). The CDR3 is 14 residues long. CDR3 sequence: CASSSRNGLYEQYF. DNA for the CDR3: TGTGCCAGCAGCTCGAGAAACGGTCTCTACGAGCAGTACTTC.

The rearrangement uses TRBV28 and TRBJ1-1, with 7 bases that match TRBD1. Per germline, CDR1 MDHEN and CDR2 SYDVKM. J lost 5 bases, V lost 6 bases, and 6 bases had no gene match. The CDR3 sequence is 13 residues long. CDR3: CASRLTGVTEAFF. CDR3 coding DNA: TGTGCCAGCAGATTAACAGGGGTGACTGAAGCTTTCTTT.

This clonotype has only a few counts. The gene calls are TRBV7-9 and TRBJ1-1; unclear D gene. Germline lookup yields CDR1 SEHNR and CDR2 FQNEAQ (reference sequence). The CDR3 totals 12 residues. Between the trimmed V and J ends, which lost 3 bases and 5 bases, there was a span of 7 bases. The CDR3 is CASSFQKTEAFF. CDR3 nucleotides: TGTGCCAGCAGCTTCCAGAAGACTGAAGCTTTCTTT.

This clonotype showed up just a few times. At one of its ends the junction is not consistent with the germline gene, which may arise from a read error. J is TRBJ2-5 and V is TRBV6-6; D unclear. Germline V lookup: CDR1 MNHNY, CDR2 SVGAGI (reference sequence). The CDR3 is 15 amino acids. This CDR3 reads CASNRVLGYQEAQYF. CDR3 nucleotides: TGTGCCAGCAATAGGGTCCTGGGGTACCAAGAGGCCCAGTACTTC.

The chain is built from TRBV24-1 and TRBJ2-1, with D maybe TRBD2 (6 bases). The V gene lost 3 bases and the J gene lost 7 bases, with 9 bases spanning the gap. CDR1 and CDR2 (germline): KGHDR, SFDVKD. The CDR3 sequence is 13 residues long. Written as DNA, the CDR3 is TGTGCCACCAGTGATCCGAGCGGGAATGAGCAGTTCTTC. Residues: CATSDPSGNEQFF.

The gene calls are TRBV28 and TRBJ2-5; D might be TRBD2 (6 bases). The end of the DNA is better explained by TRBJ2-1, so the J call may be wrong. CDR1 is MDHEN, CDR2 SYDVKM, per germline. This CDR3 contains 15 residues. CDR3 nucleotide sequence: TGTGCCAGCAGTTTACAAAGCGGGTACTACAATGAGCAGTTCTTC. Amino acid sequence: CASSLQSGYYNEQFF.

The V and J genes are TRBV7-9 and TRBJ2-5; tentative D call: TRBD2 (6 bases). The better agreement between TRBJ2-7 and the DNA end casts doubt on the J call. The germline CDR1 and CDR2 sequences are SEHNR and FQNEAQ (reference sequence). The CDR3 runs to 15 residues. The CDR3 region has the DNA TGTGCCAGCAGCTTAGTAAGACTAGATTCCTACGAGCAGTACTTC. Translation: CASSLVRLDSYEQYF.

The chain combines TRBV6-5 with TRBJ2-4; D is undetermined. Trimming took 6 bases from V and 3 from J, leaving 15 bases between them. Germline lookup yields CDR1 MNHEY and CDR2 SVGAGI. This CDR3 is built from 15 residues. For the CDR3, the DNA is TGTGCCAGCAGCCCCGTCGAACAGAACAAAAACATTCAGTACTTC. This sequence encodes CASSPVEQNKNIQYF.

The V gene is TRBV4-3, the J gene TRBJ2-1; 10 nucleotides match TRBD2. The J segment lost 7 bases and the V segment lost 3 bases, leaving 9 bases of the junction unmatched. There are 16 residues in the CDR3. The V gene's germline CDR1 is LGHNA and CDR2 YSLEER. CDR3 coding DNA: TGCGCCAGCAGCCAGGGAGCGGGGGGGCTTAAAAATGAGCAGTTCTTC. This sequence encodes CASSQGAGGLKNEQFF.

V and J are TRBV11-2 and TRBJ2-4, with D hard to call. The CDR3 length is 17 residues. Trimming stripped 0 bases from V and 0 bases from J, with 12 bases between. Germline V gene data show CDR1 as SGHAT and CDR2 as FQNNGV. The CDR3 spells CASSLDLQSLAKNIQYF. Here the CDR3 DNA reads TGTGCCAGCAGCTTAGATCTTCAGTCCTTAGCCAAAAACATTCAGTACTTC.

V gene TRBV6-6 combines with J gene TRBJ1-2; tentative D call: TRBD1 (6 bases). The CDR3 sequence is 11 residues long. The germline gives CDR1 MNHNY, CDR2 SVGAGI (reference sequence). V was trimmed by 11 bases and J by 6 bases, leaving 13 bases between them. Here the CDR3 reads CAGTSGDGYTF. DNA of the CDR3: TGTGCCGGGACCTCAGGGGATGGCTACACCTTC.